The entry below describes one TCR beta chain. The antigen remains unidentified. The repertoire was sequenced with immunoSEQ multiplex PCR; TCRdb's copy has only in-frame clones and lacks some. The sample contains about 21,000 clones, nearly 99% of which appear only once. This sample stems from a study of T cells after posttransplantation cyclophosphamide. General study findings and limits: After PTCy, TRB diversity resembled that of CNI/methotrexate controls. Tissue-infiltrating T cells from skin or gut overlapped little with blood T cells.

The CDR3 loop spans 12 amino acids. The germline CDR1 and CDR2 sequences are SNHLY and FYNNEI. The V end was cut by 6 bases, the J end by 6 bases, with 11 bases between. J is TRBJ1-2 and V is TRBV2; weak D call: TRBD1 (6 bases). The source is a man aged 35 to 55 in good health, CMV-negative, and a related stem cell transplant donor. The sequenced sample consisted of naive CD8+ T cells sorted from PBMCs. The CDR3 is CASSLDRNGYTF. The CDR3 coding sequence is TGTGCCAGCAGCCTAGACAGGAATGGCTACACCTTC.